Listed below are T cell receptor beta chains from one sample, sequenced in a study of Ad26.COV2.S vaccination and SARS-CoV-2 variants. Assay used: immunoSEQ multiplex PCR; TCRdb lists only in-frame clones, some missing. The sample lists about 400,000 clones, over 75% occurring once. The sequenced sample was peripheral blood, obtained in a trial of Ad26.COV2.S vaccine versus placebo. These TCRs come from a person between 18 and 65 years old who received the Ad26.COV2.S COVID-19 vaccine or a placebo. Each CDR3 is given without its conserved first and last residue. The order of the fields is J gene, CDR3 length, V gene, CDR3 protein.

>TRBJ1-5|12|TRBV30
AWSVQGSNQPQH
>TRBJ2-3|14|TRBV11-2
ASSDPLAGDSDTQY
>TRBJ2-1|11|TRBV7-8
ASSLGTASEQF
>TRBJ2-3|12|TRBV3-1/TRBV3-2
ASSQQIRTDTQY
>TRBJ1-6|11|TRBV27
ASSPIFNSPLH
>TRBJ2-7|13|TRBV28
ASSQQGAPPYEQY
>TRBJ1-1|12|TRBV10-1
ASSEGQGRTEAF
>TRBJ1-1|13|TRBV10-2
ASSEIRQGEAEAF
>TRBJ1-2|13|TRBV27
ASTGTGARLGGYT
>TRBJ2-5|15|TRBV14
ASSQGLADRIQETQY
>TRBJ2-7|11|TRBV11-2
ASSLVGQNEQY
>TRBJ2-3|14|TRBV28
ASSTPGRVSFDTQY
>TRBJ2-5|12|TRBV6-1
ASSEKGGWETQY
>TRBJ1-2|12|TRBV9
ASSVEVRGYGYT
>TRBJ1-5|10|TRBV10-2
ASSEGLQPQH
>TRBJ2-2|13|TRBV18
ASSPGLAYTGELF
>TRBJ2-2|13|TRBV30
AWSAGGGITGELF
>TRBJ2-7|12|TRBV30
AWSVPGGYYEQY
>TRBJ2-7|11|TRBV11-2
ASSLAGAREQY
>TRBJ1-1|11|TRBV10-3
AISEMRSTEAF
>TRBJ2-7|13|TRBV5-6
ASRPGAGSSYEQY
>TRBJ2-3|14|TRBV5-1
ASSLGGLAPPDTQY